Presented here are 7 T cell receptor beta chains from one specimen sequenced in a study of T-cell memory formation after mild COVID-19. TCRdb re-called the 5' RACE reads through MiXCR, storing one row per CDR3 protein. The sample shows 250,000 to 300,000 distinct CDR3 sequences, 15% to 20% of them seen only once. What was sequenced was PBMCs or a T cell subset sorted from them (not recorded which). Receptors were obtained from a man aged 18 to 30 who had mild COVID-19 (a few samples of this study predate the infection). Cell type and time point are not known.

The chain couples TRBV12-3 or TRBV12-4 to TRBJ1-1, with unresolved D. The CDR3 has 14 residues. V was clipped by 6 bases and J by 7 bases, with 18 bases between them. The DNA of the CDR3 is TGTGCCAGCAGCCGAGCGGGCCCCGAATTTGAAGCTTTCTTT. It yields the protein CASSRAGPEFEAFF.

The chain joins TRBV6-5 to TRBJ2-6; D gene uncertain. V gave up 6 bases and J gave up 3 bases, with 6 bases separating them. The CDR3 sequence is 13 residues long. Germline V CDR1 and CDR2: MNHEY, SVGAGI. The CDR3 coding sequence is TGTGCCAGCAGGGGGTATGGGGCCAACGTCCTGACTTTC. The encoded protein is CASRGYGANVLTF.

This clonotype has a handful of counts. The chain has TRBV24-1 and TRBJ1-2, with D unresolved. Germline CDR1 reads KGHDR; CDR2 reads SFDVKD. V lost 1 base, J lost 1 base, and 6 bases lay in between. This CDR3 contains 14 residues. CDR3 region: CATSDFQDNYGYTF. CDR3 nucleotides: TGTGCCACCAGTGATTTCCAGGATAACTATGGCTACACCTTC.

The rearrangement joins TRBV4-3 to TRBJ2-2, with 11 bases identical to TRBD1. Trimming took 1 base from V and 4 from J; bases not matched to a gene: 14. Germline CDR1 and CDR2: LGHNA and YSLEER. The CDR3 is 20 amino acids. This chain's CDR3 is CASSQAPGQGVLYGTGELFF. CDR3 nucleotides: TGCGCCAGCAGCCAAGCACCGGGACAGGGGGTTTTGTACGGCACCGGGGAGCTGTTTTTT.

This clonotype has just a few counts. The rearrangement uses TRBV18 and TRBJ2-7; TRBD2 aligns across 7 bases. CDR3 length: 13 residues. Germline CDR1 is KGHSH and CDR2 is LQKENI. With V trimmed by 8 bases and J by 2 bases, 6 bases remained unmatched. The CDR3 DNA is TGTGCCAGCCGGACCGGGGGGACCTACGAGCAGTACGTC. This gives the protein CASRTGGTYEQYV.

About this clonotype: A junction end diverges from the germline sequence, so it may reflect a read error. V usage is TRBV2 and J usage is TRBJ2-5; possible D gene TRBD1, 6 bases. The V gene's germline CDR1 is SNHLY and CDR2 FYNNEI. The CDR3 extends over 11 amino acids. The CDR3 region is CASSEGAPKGF. The CDR3 DNA follows: TGTGCCAGCAGTGAGGGGGCCCCAAAGGGCTTC.

The V gene is TRBV6-5, the J gene TRBJ2-7; 7 nucleotides align to TRBD1. V lost 4 bases to trimming and J lost 6 bases; unmatched junction nucleotides: 6. The CDR3 contains 13 residues. Looked up from germline, CDR1 is MNHEY and CDR2 is SVGAGI. The CDR3 region has the DNA TGTGCCAGCAGTTCAACAGGGGTCGGCGAGCAGTACTTC. Translated, it gives CASSSTGVGEQYF.